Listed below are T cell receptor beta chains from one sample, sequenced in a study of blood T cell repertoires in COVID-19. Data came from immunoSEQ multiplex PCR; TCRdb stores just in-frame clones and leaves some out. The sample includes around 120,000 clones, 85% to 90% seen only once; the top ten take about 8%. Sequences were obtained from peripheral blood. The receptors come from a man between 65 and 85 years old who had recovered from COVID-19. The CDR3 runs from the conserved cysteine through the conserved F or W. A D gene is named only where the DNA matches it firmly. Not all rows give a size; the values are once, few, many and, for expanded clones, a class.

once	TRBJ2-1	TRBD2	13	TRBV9	TGTGCCAGCAGCGTAGAGGGAGGGAATGAGCAGTTCTTC	CASSVEGGNEQFF
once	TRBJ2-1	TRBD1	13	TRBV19	TGTGCCAGTAGTCAGGGACAGGGGGCGATTCTGTTCTTC	CASSQGQGAILFF
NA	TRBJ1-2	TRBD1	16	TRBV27	TGTGCCAGCAGTTTATCGGCAGGGGGATGGAACTATGGCTACACCTTC	CASSLSAGGWNYGYTF
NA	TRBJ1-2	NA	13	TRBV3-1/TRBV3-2	TGTGCCAGCAGCCAAGGCGTGGTTCGGGGCTACACCTTC	CASSQGVVRGYTF
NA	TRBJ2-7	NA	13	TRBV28	TGTGCCAGCACCTCGACAGCCCCCTACGAGCAGTACTTC	CASTSTAPYEQYF
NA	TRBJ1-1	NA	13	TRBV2	TGTGCCAGCAGTGAAGAAAGGGGAACTGAAGCTTTCTTT	CASSEERGTEAFF
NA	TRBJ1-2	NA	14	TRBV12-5	TGTGCTAGTGGTTTGGGGGGCTCACTCTATGGCTACACCTTC	CASGLGGSLYGYTF
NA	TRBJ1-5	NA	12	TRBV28	TGTGCCAGCAGTTTGTCGGATCAGCCCCAGCATTTT	CASSLSDQPQHF
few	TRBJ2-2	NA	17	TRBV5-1	TGCGCCAGCAGCTTGAGCCCACTAGTCTCGAACACCGGGGAGCTGTTTTTT	CASSLSPLVSNTGELFF
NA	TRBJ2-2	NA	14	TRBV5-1	TGCGCCAGCTATGCAGCGCTTAACACCGGGGAGCTGTTTTTT	CASYAALNTGELFF
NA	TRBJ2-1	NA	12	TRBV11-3	TGTGCCAGCAGCCTGCACTCCGGTGAGCAGTTCTTC	CASSLHSGEQFF
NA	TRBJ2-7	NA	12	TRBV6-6	TGTGCCAGCAGTTCCCCCATCTACGAGCAGTACTTC	CASSSPIYEQYF
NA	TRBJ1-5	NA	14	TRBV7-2	TGTGCCAGCAGCTTAGTGGGATGGGGAGGGCCCCAGCATTTT	CASSLVGWGGPQHF
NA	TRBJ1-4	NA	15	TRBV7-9	TGTGCCAGCAGCTCCACACCCGCAACTAATGAAAAACTGTTTTTT	CASSSTPATNEKLFF
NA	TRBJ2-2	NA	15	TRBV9	TGTGCCAGCAGCGTAGATGGACAATTGACCGGGGAGCTGTTTTTT	CASSVDGQLTGELFF
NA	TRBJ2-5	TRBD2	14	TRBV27	TGTGCCAGCCAACCTTGGGGGGGCCAAGAGACCCAGTACTTC	CASQPWGGQETQYF
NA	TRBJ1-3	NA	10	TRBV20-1	TGCAGTGCGCTAGGAAACACCATATATTTT	CSALGNTIYF
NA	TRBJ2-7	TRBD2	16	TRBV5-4	TGTGCCAGCAGCTTGGCCGTGAGCGGGGCGAACTACGAGCAGTACTTC	CASSLAVSGANYEQYF
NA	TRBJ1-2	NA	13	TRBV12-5	TGTGCTAGTGGTTTCGGGGGGCTGGATGGCTACACCTTC	CASGFGGLDGYTF
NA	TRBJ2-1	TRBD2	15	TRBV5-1	TGCGCCAGCAGCTTGCTAGCGGGAACCTACAATGAGCAGTTCTTC	CASSLLAGTYNEQFF
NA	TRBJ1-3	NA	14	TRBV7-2	TGTGCCAGCAGCGCTAGTCAAATCGGAAACACCATATATTTT	CASSASQIGNTIYF
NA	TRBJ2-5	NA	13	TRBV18	TGTGCCAGCCAACTAGGAAGTCAAGAGACCCAGTACTTC	CASQLGSQETQYF
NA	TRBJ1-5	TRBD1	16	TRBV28	TGTGCCAGCAGTCCATCCGGGACAGGGCTAGGGCAGCCCCAGCATTTT	CASSPSGTGLGQPQHF
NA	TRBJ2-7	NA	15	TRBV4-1	TGCGCCAGCAGCTCCTCCCCCACTACAAACTACGAGCAGTACTTC	CASSSSPTTNYEQYF
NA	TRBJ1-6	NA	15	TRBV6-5	TGTGCCAGCAGTCCCCAGACAAATTATAATTCACCCCTCCACTTT	CASSPQTNYNSPLHF
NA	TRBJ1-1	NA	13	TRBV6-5	TGTGCCAGCAGCCCATGGGCAGGGCAGGAAGCTTTCTTT	CASSPWAGQEAFF
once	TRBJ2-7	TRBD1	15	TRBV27	TGTGCCAGCAGTCATACCGGGACAGGGGTCTACGAGCAGTACTTC	CASSHTGTGVYEQYF
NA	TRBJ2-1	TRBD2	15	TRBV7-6	TGTGCCAGCAGCCCTCGGGTAGCGGGAGTTGATGAGCAGTTCTTC	CASSPRVAGVDEQFF
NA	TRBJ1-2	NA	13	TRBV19	TGTGCCAGTAGTAGAAGACAGGCGAATGGCTACACCTTC	CASSRRQANGYTF
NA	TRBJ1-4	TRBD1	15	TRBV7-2	TGTGCCAGCAGCTTTGGAGGGGGCGCAGGTGAAAAACTGTTTTTT	CASSFGGGAGEKLFF
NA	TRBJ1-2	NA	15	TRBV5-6	TGTGCCAGCAGCTTGTTTCAGGGTGGTGTCTATGGCTACACCTTC	CASSLFQGGVYGYTF